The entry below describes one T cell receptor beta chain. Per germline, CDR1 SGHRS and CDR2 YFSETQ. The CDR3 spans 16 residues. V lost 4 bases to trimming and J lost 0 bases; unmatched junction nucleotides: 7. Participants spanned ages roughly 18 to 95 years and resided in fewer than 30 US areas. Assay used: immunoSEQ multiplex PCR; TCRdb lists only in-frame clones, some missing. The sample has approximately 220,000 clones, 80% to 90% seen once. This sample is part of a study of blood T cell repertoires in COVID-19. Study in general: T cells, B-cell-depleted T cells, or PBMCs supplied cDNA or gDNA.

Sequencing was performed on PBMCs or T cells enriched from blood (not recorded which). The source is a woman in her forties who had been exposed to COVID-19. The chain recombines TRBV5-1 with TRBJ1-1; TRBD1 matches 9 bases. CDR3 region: CASSLDRGIMNTEAFF. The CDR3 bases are TGCGCCAGCAGCCTTGACAGGGGGATTATGAACACTGAAGCTTTCTTT.